This T cell receptor beta chain comes out of a study of CD8 T cells in ankylosing spondylitis. The study, taken as a whole, reports: What seemed typical of ankylosing spondylitis blood was a TCR beta motif built from eight highly homologous variants. There was reportedly significant enrichment of clones that were disease-linked in matched ankylosing spondylitis synovial fluid. Some of the motif variants had earlier been found in reactive arthritis patients' fluid and blood.

This clonotype showed up just a few times. The target antigen is unknown. The V and J ends lost 4 bases and 4 bases, in that order; junction bases with no gene match: 10. CDR1 is DFQATT, CDR2 SNEGSKA, per germline (reference sequence). CDR3 length: 16 residues. TCR beta libraries were made by quantitative 5'-RACE with molecular barcodes. TCRdb ran MiXCR on the 5' RACE reads and lists one entry per CDR3 protein. The sample lists more than 250,000 distinct CDR3 sequences, more than 9% occurring once. The sequence derives from a female donor with ankylosing spondylitis or in good health (not recorded which). The gene calls are TRBV20-1 and TRBJ2-1; 10 bases agree with TRBD1. Sequencing was performed on blood, either unsorted or a sorted T cell fraction (not recorded which). The CDR3 sequence is CSANPGGTGVYNEQFF. The DNA for the CDR3 is TGCAGTGCTAACCCTGGGGGGACAGGGGTTTACAATGAGCAGTTCTTC.